This T cell receptor (beta chain) was identified in a study of blood T cell repertoires in COVID-19. On the study more broadly: COVID-19 samples, acute and convalescent, were from the United States, Italy and Spain. From T cells, B-cell-depleted T cells, or PBMCs came the material, which was cDNA or gDNA.

After removal of 0 bases from V and 0 bases from J, the junction contained 2 bases not matched to a gene. From germline, CDR1 is SGHRS and CDR2 YFSETQ. This CDR3 region has 16 residues. In the original processing: By means of reference gene primer amplification, nucleated cell counts were estimated. Clones were sequenced by immunoSEQ multiplex PCR, and TCRdb holds only the in-frame ones, with some missing. The V and J calls and clone size were taken over from that table, and D and trimming were inferred from the DNA. The sample yields tens of thousands of clones, around 90% seen once. The rearrangement uses TRBV5-1 and TRBJ1-3; 8 bases line up with TRBD1. The sample taken for sequencing was peripheral blood. The receptor's source is a human donor in a cohort sampled during active COVID-19. DNA of the CDR3: TGCGCCAGCAGCTTGGCGGGGACAGGCTCTGGAAACACCATATATTTT. This gives the protein CASSLAGTGSGNTIYF.